This entry lists 12 T cell receptor beta chains sequenced from one sample in a study of CD8+ T cells in alopecia areata (dated by TCRdb to between 2017 and 2018). To prepare the library, the immunoSEQ multiplex PCR assay was applied. For TCR sequencing, RNA was extracted from every sample and reverse transcribed into cDNA to serve as template. TCRdb stores this immuneACCESS table with in-frame sequences only. Part of the clones is absent; in the studies checked, under half of the shortfall reflects unresolved V genes, and no reason is known for the rest. The sample table holds about 140,000 clones, of which about two thirds were seen once. The ten largest clones take up 35% to 45% of the sample. The sample was CD8+ T cells sorted from blood. These receptors were taken from a human donor in good health.

V gene TRBV5-6 combines with J gene TRBJ2-7; maybe TRBD1 (5 bases). This CDR3 is built from 12 residues. Germline CDR1 and CDR2: SGHDT and YYEEEE. Deletions cut 0 bases from V and 7 bases from J, with 8 bases between. The CDR3 reads CASSLEGNEQYF. Here the CDR3 DNA reads TGTGCCAGCAGCTTGGAGGGGAATGAGCAGTACTTC.

The chain links TRBV29-1 to TRBJ2-5, with D maybe TRBD2 (6 bases). Germline assignment: CDR1 SQVTM and CDR2 ANQGSEA. CDR3 size: 13 residues. V gave up 2 bases and J gave up 1 base, with 8 bases separating them. The DNA for the CDR3 is TGCAGCGTTGAAACGGGACTCCAAGAGACCCAGTACTTC. This sequence encodes CSVETGLQETQYF. Full variable domain (rest looked up from reference TRBV29-1 and TRBJ2-5): SAVISQKPSRDICQRGTSLTIQCQVDSQVTMMFWYRQQPGQSLTLIATANQGSEATYESGFVIDKFPISRPNLTFSTLTVSNMSPEDSSIYLCSVETGLQETQYFGPGTRLLVL.

This clone was observed a few times. The rearrangement joins TRBV4-1 to TRBJ1-2; D is unresolved. This CDR3 comprises 12 residues. The germline V and J ends were trimmed by 0 bases and 13 bases, with 12 bases remaining between them. Germline V gene lookup returns CDR1 MGHRA and CDR2 YSYEKL. The CDR3 region has the DNA TGCGCCAGCAGCCAAGAAGCGGGTTTGGGCACCTTC. Residues: CASSQEAGLGTF.

The chain couples TRBV2 to TRBJ2-2, with D maybe TRBD1 (5 bases). The CDR3 totals 12 residues. V lost 7 bases to trimming and J lost 6 bases, with 9 bases between them. The germline gives CDR1 SNHLY, CDR2 FYNNEI. The CDR3: CASIGAAGELFF. CDR3 bases: TGTGCCAGCATTGGGGCCGCCGGGGAGCTGTTTTTT.

This rearrangement joins TRBV6-1 to TRBJ2-3; D ambiguous. The CDR3 consists of 15 residues. V shed 1 base and J shed 2 bases, with 10 bases lying between them. Germline values: CDR1 MNHNS, CDR2 SASEGT. DNA for the CDR3: TGTGCCAGCAGTGAAGATCAGGAGACCACAGATACGCAGTATTTT. Translating gives CASSEDQETTDTQYF.

The chain employs TRBV29-1 and TRBJ1-2; D gene unclear. Per germline, CDR1 SQVTM and CDR2 ANQGSEA. This CDR3 spans 13 amino acids. V lost 0 bases and J 4 bases, leaving 9 bases between the germline ends. The CDR3 sequence is CSVEDRAGYGYTF. CDR3 in DNA: TGCAGCGTTGAAGATCGCGCCGGCTATGGCTACACCTTC.

CDR3 DNA sequence: TGTGCCAGCAGTTACACAGGGGGGCCCTACGAGCAGTACTTC. It codes for CASSYTGGPYEQYF. J is TRBJ2-7 and V is TRBV27; 8 positions agree with TRBD1. This CDR3 has 14 amino acids. CDR1 and CDR2 from the germline V gene are MNHEY and SMNVEV (reference sequence). V gave up 4 bases and J gave up 2 bases; unmatched junction bases: 4.

V is TRBV9 and J is TRBJ2-1; TRBD2 agrees at 9 bases. The length of the CDR3 is 15 residues. The germline CDR1 and CDR2 sequences are SGDLS and YYNGEE. The junction had 6 bases not matched to a gene; V was cut back by 3 bases and J by 5 bases. The CDR3 spells CASSGRTSEHNEQFF. The CDR3 DNA follows: TGTGCCAGCAGCGGTCGGACTAGCGAGCACAATGAGCAGTTCTTC.

This clone was counted between two and nine times. The chain couples TRBV11-2 to TRBJ2-7, with 7 bases matching TRBD2. V shed 7 bases and J 2 bases; nucleotides not matched to a gene: 8. The CDR3 contains 14 residues. Germline lookup yields CDR1 SGHAT and CDR2 FQNNGV. In DNA, the CDR3 is TGTGCCAGCACCCTCGGGGGGAGCGCCTACGAGCAGTACTTC. This codes for CASTLGGSAYEQYF.

The rearrangement uses TRBV28 and TRBJ2-7; D is possibly TRBD1 (5 bases). Germline V gives CDR1 MDHEN, CDR2 SYDVKM. The CDR3 sequence is 13 residues long. Trimming shortened V by 3 bases and J by 3 bases, and 9 bases separated the two germline ends. CDR3 coding DNA: TGTGCCAGCAGTTTTTCAGGGTACTACGAGCAGTACTTC. Protein product: CASSFSGYYEQYF.

The chain combines TRBV19 with TRBJ1-5, with unresolved D. This CDR3 has 13 residues. The germline V and J ends were trimmed by 7 bases and 4 bases, with 11 bases remaining between them. Germline assignment: CDR1 LNHDA and CDR2 SQIVND (reference sequence). CDR3 coding DNA: TGTGCCAGTAACCCTGGGTTAAATCAGCCCCAGCATTTT. Protein sequence: CASNPGLNQPQHF.

The chain recombines TRBV9 with TRBJ2-2, with 7 bases matching TRBD2. The CDR3 contains 16 residues. Germline trimming cut 5 bases from V and 3 bases from J; bases unmatched to any gene: 10. Germline CDR1 and CDR2: SGDLS and YYNGEE. CDR3 loop: CASSPTGGGYTGELFF. The DNA for the CDR3 is TGTGCCAGCAGTCCCACCGGGGGAGGGTACACCGGGGAGCTGTTTTTT. The full variable domain, its missing parts supplied by reference TRBV9 and TRBJ2-2, is DSGVTQTPKHLITATGQRVTLRCSPRSGDLSVYWYQQSLDQGLQFLIQYYNGEERAKGNILERFSAQQFPDLHSELNLSSLELGDSALYFCASSPTGGGYTGELFFGEGSRLTVL.